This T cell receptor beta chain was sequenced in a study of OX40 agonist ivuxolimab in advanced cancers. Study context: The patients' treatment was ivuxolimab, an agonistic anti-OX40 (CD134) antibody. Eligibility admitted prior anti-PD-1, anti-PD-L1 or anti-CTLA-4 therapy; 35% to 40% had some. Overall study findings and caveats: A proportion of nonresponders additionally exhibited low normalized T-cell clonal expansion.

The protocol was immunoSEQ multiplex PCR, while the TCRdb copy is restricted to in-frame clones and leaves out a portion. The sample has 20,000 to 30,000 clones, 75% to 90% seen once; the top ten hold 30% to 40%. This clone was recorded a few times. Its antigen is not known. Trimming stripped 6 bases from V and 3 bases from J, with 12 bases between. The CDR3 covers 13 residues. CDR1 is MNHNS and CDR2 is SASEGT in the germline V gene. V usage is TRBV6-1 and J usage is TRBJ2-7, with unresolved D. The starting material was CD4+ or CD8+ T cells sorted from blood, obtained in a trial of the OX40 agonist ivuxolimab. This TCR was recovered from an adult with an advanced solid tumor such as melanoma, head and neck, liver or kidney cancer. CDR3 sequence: CASRADTFYEQYF. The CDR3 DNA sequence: TGTGCCAGCAGGGCAGACACTTTCTACGAGCAGTACTTC.